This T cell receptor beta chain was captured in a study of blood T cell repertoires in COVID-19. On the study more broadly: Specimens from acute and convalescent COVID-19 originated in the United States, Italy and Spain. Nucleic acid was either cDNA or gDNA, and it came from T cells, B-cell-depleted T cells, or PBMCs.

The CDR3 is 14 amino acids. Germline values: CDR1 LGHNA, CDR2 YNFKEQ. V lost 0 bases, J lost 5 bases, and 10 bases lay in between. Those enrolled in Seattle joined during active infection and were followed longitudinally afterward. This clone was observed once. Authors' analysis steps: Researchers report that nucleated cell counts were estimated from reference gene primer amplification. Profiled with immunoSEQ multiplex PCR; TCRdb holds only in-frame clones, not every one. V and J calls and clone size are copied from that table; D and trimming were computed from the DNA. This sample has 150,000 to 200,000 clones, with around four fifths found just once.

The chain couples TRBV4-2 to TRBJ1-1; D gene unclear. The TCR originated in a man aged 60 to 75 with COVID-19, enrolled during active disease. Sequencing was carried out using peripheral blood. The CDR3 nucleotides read TGTGCCAGCAGCCAAGATTTGGCGGGGACTGAAGCTTTCTTT. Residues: CASSQDLAGTEAFF.